What follows are 17 T cell receptor beta chains derived from one specimen sequenced in a study of blood T cell repertoires in COVID-19. Sequencing used immunoSEQ multiplex PCR; TCRdb keeps in-frame clones, though not all of them. The sample records 140,000 to 150,000 clones, approximately 80% being singletons. The material sequenced was peripheral blood. All receptors derive from a man in his sixties with active or convalescent COVID-19.

The rearrangement uses TRBV27 and TRBJ2-1; D is unresolved. In germline, CDR1 is MNHEY, CDR2 SMNVEV (reference sequence). The CDR3 has 14 amino acids. V shed 3 bases and J shed 4 bases, with 10 bases lying between them. The CDR3 DNA reads as TGTGCCAGCAGTTTCTCCCCCCGGTACAATGAGCAGTTCTTC. Protein sequence: CASSFSPRYNEQFF.

This rearrangement joins TRBV6-2 or TRBV6-3 to TRBJ1-1, with D possibly being TRBD1 (5 bases). V gave up 4 bases and J gave up 6 bases, with 12 bases separating them. Looked up from germline, CDR1 is MNHEY and CDR2 is SVGEGT. CDR3 size: 13 residues. CDR3 loop: CASSFWGGPEAFF. CDR3 coding DNA: TGTGCCAGCAGTTTTTGGGGGGGACCTGAAGCTTTCTTT.

This clone was picked up one time. The chain links TRBV3-1 (or the pseudogene TRBV3-2) to TRBJ2-1; perhaps TRBD2 as D (5 bases). V was shortened by 7 bases and J by 5 bases, with 12 bases between the two germline ends. Germline-derived CDR1 and CDR2 are LGHDT and YNNKEL (reference sequence). This CDR3 region has 13 residues. CDR3 in amino acids: CASTRTGNNEQFF. The CDR3 DNA reads TGTGCCAGCACCCGGACTGGGAACAATGAGCAGTTCTTC.

In its sample, this clone was seen a few times. The rearrangement joins TRBV28 to TRBJ1-2, with 9 nucleotides matching TRBD1. V lost 5 bases, J lost 6 bases, and 4 bases stayed unmatched. Per germline, CDR1 MDHEN and CDR2 SYDVKM. The CDR3 spans 13 residues. The CDR3 DNA is TGTGCCAGCAGTGACGACAGGGGGGATGGCTACACCTTC. Amino acid sequence: CASSDDRGDGYTF.

The rearrangement joins TRBV2 to TRBJ1-1; 7 bases line up with TRBD1. Germline V gives CDR1 SNHLY, CDR2 FYNNEI. Germline trimming cut 7 bases from V and 2 bases from J; bases unmatched to any gene: 4. This CDR3 spans 13 amino acids. CDR3 DNA: TGTGCCAGCAAAAGGGACAGAAACACTGAAGCTTTCTTT. Amino acids: CASKRDRNTEAFF.

This sequence joins TRBV5-1 and TRBJ1-6, with D unclear. CDR1 and CDR2 from the germline V gene are SGHRS and YFSETQ. CDR3 size: 14 residues. V dropped 0 bases and J dropped 5 bases, with 6 bases sitting between them. The CDR3 is CASSLARDNSPLHF. CDR3 DNA sequence: TGCGCCAGCAGCTTGGCACGGGATAATTCACCCCTCCACTTT.

The chain carries TRBV4-1 and TRBJ1-5; tentatively, D is TRBD1 (6 bases). Trimming took 1 base from V and 7 from J, leaving 14 bases between them. The CDR3 is 15 residues long. The germline V gene has CDR1 MGHRA and CDR2 YSYEKL. In DNA form, the CDR3 reads TGCGCCAGCAGCCAAGCAAGGCAGGGGAACCAGCCCCAGCATTTT. Translating gives CASSQARQGNQPQHF.

The chain links TRBV30 to TRBJ1-1; TRBD1 might be the D (5 bases). The V gene's germline CDR1 is GTSNPN and CDR2 SVGIG (reference sequence). Trimming cost V 5 bases and J 1 base, with 11 bases left between them. The CDR3 has 13 amino acids. CDR3: CAWGLGGNTEAFF. DNA of the CDR3: TGTGCCTGGGGACTGGGGGGGAACACTGAAGCTTTCTTT.

The chain uses TRBV6-5 and TRBJ2-1, with 10 bases that match TRBD2. The CDR3 contains 14 residues. CDR1 MNHEY and CDR2 SVGAGI come from the germline V gene. Trimming cost V 5 bases and J 8 bases; bases outside gene matches: 6. The CDR3 region has the DNA TGTGCCAGCAGTCTAGCGGGAGATATGTATGAGCAGTTCTTC. Amino acid sequence: CASSLAGDMYEQFF.

This clone was recorded once. The V gene is TRBV4-1, the J gene TRBJ2-7; 8 bases line up with TRBD2. J was trimmed by 2 bases and V by 1 base; bases with no gene match: 7. Looked up from germline, CDR1 is MGHRA and CDR2 is YSYEKL. The CDR3 has 16 residues. The CDR3 nucleotides read TGCGCCAGCAGCCAAGGCGGAGCGGGAGCTACCTACGAGCAGTACTTC. Protein product: CASSQGGAGATYEQYF.

The chain links TRBV6-6 to TRBJ2-6; the match to TRBD1 covers 8 bases. Germline V gene sequence: CDR1 MNHNY, CDR2 SVGAGI (reference sequence). V shed 5 bases and J 2 bases; nucleotides not matched to a gene: 11. This CDR3 has 18 residues. The CDR3 region is CASSPRQGLLAGANVLTF. The CDR3 DNA reads TGTGCCAGCAGTCCTCGACAGGGGCTTTTAGCTGGGGCCAACGTCCTGACTTTC.

The V call is TRBV4-1, the J call TRBJ2-7; 10 bases map to TRBD1. The CDR3 length is 15 residues. Germline CDR1 reads MGHRA; CDR2 reads YSYEKL. The J segment lost 5 bases and the V segment lost 3 bases, leaving 7 bases of the junction unmatched. The CDR3 region is CASSHIGQGDDEQYF. In DNA form, the CDR3 reads TGCGCCAGCAGCCACATTGGACAGGGGGATGACGAGCAGTACTTC.

J is TRBJ2-5 and V is TRBV11-2, with no clear D. Germline loops: CDR1 SGHAT, CDR2 FQNNGV. Trimming took off 5 bases at V and 5 bases at J, with 6 bases between the two ends. The CDR3 totals 11 residues. The CDR3 reads CASSPRETQYF. For the CDR3, the DNA is TGTGCCAGCAGCCCGCGGGAGACCCAGTACTTC.

The genes are TRBV6-4 and TRBJ1-2, with a tentative D call TRBD1 (5 bases). The CDR3 loop spans 13 amino acids. The V end lost 3 bases, the J end lost 4 bases, and 9 bases lay between the germline ends. Per germline, CDR1 MRHNA and CDR2 SNTAGT. The CDR3 region is CASSEGPLYGYTF. Written as DNA, the CDR3 is TGTGCCAGCAGTGAGGGGCCCCTCTATGGCTACACCTTC.

The V call is TRBV6-5, the J call TRBJ2-1; the match to TRBD1 covers 7 bases. Looked up from germline, CDR1 is MNHEY and CDR2 is SVGAGI. J lost 5 bases, V lost 4 bases, and 2 bases had no gene match. The CDR3 contains 13 residues. This CDR3 reads CASSSTGNNEQFF. The DNA for the CDR3 is TGTGCCAGCAGTTCGACAGGGAACAATGAGCAGTTCTTC.

This chain joins TRBV20-1 and TRBJ2-7, with D tentatively TRBD1 (6 bases). Germline lookup yields CDR1 DFQATT and CDR2 SNEGSKA (reference sequence). The CDR3 is made up of 12 amino acids. The germline V and J ends were trimmed by 3 bases and 3 bases, with 9 bases remaining between them. The CDR3 DNA sequence: TGCAGTGCTAGTCAGGGGAGCTACGAGCAGTACTTC. It translates to CSASQGSYEQYF.

The chain recombines TRBV7-2 with TRBJ2-1; TRBD2 matches 7 bases. Germline values: CDR1 SGHTA, CDR2 FQGNSA. CDR3 size: 13 residues. CDR3 amino acids: CAIPSGPYNEQFF. The CDR3 DNA reads TGTGCAATCCCTAGCGGACCCTACAATGAGCAGTTCTTC.